The T cell receptor (beta chain) under discussion was sequenced for a study of blood T cells in healthy people across ages. The authors ran a second PCR of about 6 to 11 cycles using a sample-barcoded 5' primer and a J-beta primer mix. Each CDR3 protein is one row after TCRdb ran MiXCR on the 5' RACE reads. The sample includes more than 500,000 distinct CDR3 sequences, about 25% seen only once; the top ten take 3.6%. These data were likewise used in another study, on T cells of mothers and their children. That source adds: Random nucleotides (2-4) and sample barcodes were added by the M1S primer used in the second PCR.

The receptor was isolated from a boy younger than 10 in good health. Source material: blood.

Here the CDR3 DNA reads TGTGCCAGCAGCCAGGGACCGTTGAACACTGAAGCTTTCTTT. Protein product: CASSQGPLNTEAFF. The J gene is TRBJ1-1, the V gene TRBV3-1; tentative D call: TRBD1 (5 bases). The CDR3 totals 14 residues. Germline values: CDR1 LGHDT, CDR2 YNNKEL (reference sequence). Trimming removed 3 bases from V and 0 bases from J, with 8 bases in between.